This TCR beta chain came from a study of T cells after yellow fever vaccination. Overall study findings and caveats: Clonotype sharing between CD4 and CD8 compartments was small.

This clonotype occurred a few times. Its antigen remains unknown. TCRdb fed the 5' RACE reads into MiXCR, producing one record per CDR3 protein. The sample consists of under 550,000 distinct CDR3 sequences, about a fifth of them appearing once. The trim removed 3 bases at V and 5 bases at J, leaving 4 bases unmatched. CDR3 size: 13 residues. Germline V gene sequence: CDR1 DFQATT, CDR2 SNEGSKA (reference sequence). The chain is built from TRBV20-1 and TRBJ2-3, with 8 bases that match TRBD2. The sequence was collected from a man aged 18 to 29 who received the YFV17D yellow fever vaccine. The source was PBMCs, collected approximately 22 days after the first yellow fever vaccination. The CDR3 spells CSASPGGGDTQYF. In DNA, the CDR3 is TGCAGTGCTAGCCCGGGGGGGGGAGATACGCAGTATTTT.